This TCR beta chain came from a study of cytomegalovirus exposure and HLA in healthy donors. Germline loops: CDR1 SGHVS, CDR2 FNYEAQ. V lost 0 bases, J lost 9 bases, and 4 bases stayed unmatched. There are 16 residues in the CDR3. This clone was picked up a small number of times. Its antigen is unidentified. Findings and caveats of the study: A previous analysis found most TCR beta V segments productive roughly 87% or roughly 30% of the time. Some segments of the V type, notably TRBV6-2 and TRBV6-3, were excluded as indistinguishable.

In the PCR, 60 Vbeta and 13 Jbeta primers were used. Assay used: immunoSEQ multiplex PCR; TCRdb lists only in-frame clones, some missing. The sample includes tens of thousands of clones, roughly 80% of them seen just once. The sequence came from a woman aged 35 to 49 in good health and CMV-seropositive. The gene calls are TRBV7-6 and TRBJ2-5; TRBD2 agrees at 16 bases. The sample was PBMCs. The CDR3 nucleotides read TGTGCCAGCAGCTTAGCGCCGGGACTAGCGGGAGGGCCCCAGTACTTC. It codes for CASSLAPGLAGGPQYF. Filled out from reference TRBV7-6 and TRBJ2-5, the complete variable domain reads GAGVSQSPRYKVTKRGQDVALRCDPISGHVSLYWYRQALGQGPEFLTYFNYEAQQDKSGLPNDRFSAERPEGSISTLTIQRTEQRDSAMYRCASSLAPGLAGGPQYFGPGTRLLVL.